This TCR beta chain was recorded in a study of T cell responses to AZD1222 COVID-19 vaccine. Whole-study findings and limits: After the peak T cell response, and only then, were repertoires sampled.

Worth noting for this clone: What it recognizes is unknown.

After removal of 8 bases from V and 6 bases from J, the junction contained 11 bases not matched to a gene. The CDR3 extends over 14 amino acids. Per germline, CDR1 MNHEY and CDR2 SVGAGI. Profiled with immunoSEQ multiplex PCR; TCRdb holds only in-frame clones, not every one. The sample carries approximately 68,000 clones, 88% recorded once. The sequence derives from an adult who received the MenACWY meningococcal vaccine as a control. This material consisted of peripheral blood, taken 28 days after the second dose of the MenACWY control vaccine. The chain employs TRBV6-5 and TRBJ2-3; TRBD1 matches 7 bases. The CDR3 protein is CASSPGQTLDTQYF. The CDR3 coding sequence is TGTGCCAGCTCACCGGGACAGACTCTTGATACGCAGTATTTT.